Detailed here is one T cell receptor beta chain. Authors' data handling: Estimation of nucleated cell counts relied on the amplification of reference gene primers. Assay used: immunoSEQ multiplex PCR; TCRdb lists only in-frame clones, some missing. V and J calls plus clone size are reproduced from that table; the DNA served to infer D and trimming. The profile covers some 140,000 clones, with more than 75% appearing a single time and approximately 2% taken by the ten largest. The data derive from a study of blood T cell repertoires in COVID-19. On the study more broadly: Acute and convalescent COVID-19 samples came from the United States, Italy and Spain. From T cells, B-cell-depleted T cells, or PBMCs came the material, which was cDNA or gDNA.

CDR1 is SQVTM and CDR2 is ANQGSEA in the germline V gene. V was cut by 2 bases and J by 4 bases, with 12 bases left in between. There are 14 residues in the CDR3. Material for sequencing was peripheral blood. The sequence derives from a man in his sixties or seventies with active COVID-19. The rearrangement uses TRBV29-1 and TRBJ1-3; weak D call: TRBD1 (6 bases). CDR3 nucleotide sequence: TGCAGCGTTGAACAGGGGCTGGCAGGAAACACCATATATTTT. Translation gives CSVEQGLAGNTIYF.